This T cell receptor (beta chain) was recorded in a study of patients and donors after allogeneic stem cell transplantation. MiXCR was run by TCRdb on the RT-PCR reads, yielding one entry per CDR3 protein. The table has 150,000 to 200,000 distinct CDR3 sequences, 24% seen once. This clonotype was seen many times. Trimming took 7 bases from V and 1 from J, leaving 8 bases between them. CDR1 is SGHRS and CDR2 is YFSETQ in the germline V gene. This CDR3 comprises 12 residues. This receptor was identified in a human donor who was either an allogeneic HSCT recipient or a stem cell or donor lymphocyte infusion donor (not recorded which). It is not recorded whose cells these are; they may come from a transplant donor. V usage is TRBV5-1 and J usage is TRBJ1-1; D gene uncertain. Sample: blood, either unsorted or a sorted T cell fraction (not recorded which). The DNA of the CDR3 is TGCGCCAGCGCCGACGGGAACACTGAAGCTTTCTTT. This gives the protein CASADGNTEAFF.